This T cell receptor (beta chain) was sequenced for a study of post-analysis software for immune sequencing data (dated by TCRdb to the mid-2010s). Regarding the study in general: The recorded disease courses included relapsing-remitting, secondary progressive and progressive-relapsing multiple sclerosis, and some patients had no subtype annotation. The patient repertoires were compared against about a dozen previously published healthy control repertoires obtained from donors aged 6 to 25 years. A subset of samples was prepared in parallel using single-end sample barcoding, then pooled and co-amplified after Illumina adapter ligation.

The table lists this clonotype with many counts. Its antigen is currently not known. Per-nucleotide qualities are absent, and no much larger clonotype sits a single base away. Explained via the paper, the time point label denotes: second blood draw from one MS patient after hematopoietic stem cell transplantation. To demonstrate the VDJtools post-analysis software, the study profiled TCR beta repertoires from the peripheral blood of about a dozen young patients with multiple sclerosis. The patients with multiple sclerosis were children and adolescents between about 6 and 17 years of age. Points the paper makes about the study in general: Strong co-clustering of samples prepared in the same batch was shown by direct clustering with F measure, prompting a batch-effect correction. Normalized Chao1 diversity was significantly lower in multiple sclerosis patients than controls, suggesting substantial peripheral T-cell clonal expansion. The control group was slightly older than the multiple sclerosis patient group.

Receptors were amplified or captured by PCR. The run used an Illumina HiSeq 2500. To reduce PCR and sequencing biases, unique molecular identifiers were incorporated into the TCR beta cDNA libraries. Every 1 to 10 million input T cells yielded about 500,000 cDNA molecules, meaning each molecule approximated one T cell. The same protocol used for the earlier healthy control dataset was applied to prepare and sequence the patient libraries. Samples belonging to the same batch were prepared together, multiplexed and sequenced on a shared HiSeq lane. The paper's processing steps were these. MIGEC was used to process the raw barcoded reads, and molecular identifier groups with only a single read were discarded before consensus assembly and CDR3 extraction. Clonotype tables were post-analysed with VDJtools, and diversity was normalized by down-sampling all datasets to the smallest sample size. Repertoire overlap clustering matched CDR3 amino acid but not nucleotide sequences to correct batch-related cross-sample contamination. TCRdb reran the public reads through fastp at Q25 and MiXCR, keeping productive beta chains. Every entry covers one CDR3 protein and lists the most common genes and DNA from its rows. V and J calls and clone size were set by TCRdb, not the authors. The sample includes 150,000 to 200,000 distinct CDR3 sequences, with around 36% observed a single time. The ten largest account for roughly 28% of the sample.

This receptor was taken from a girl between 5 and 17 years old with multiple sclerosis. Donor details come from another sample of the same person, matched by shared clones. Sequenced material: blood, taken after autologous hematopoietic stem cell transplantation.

The sequence in DNA is TGTGCCAGCAGTTTCGGGGGGGCCAAAAACATTCAGTACTTC. The resulting protein is CASSFGGAKNIQYF. In this chain, TRBV12-3 or TRBV12-4 is recombined with TRBJ2-4; 7 of the junction bases match TRBD2. V lost 3 bases and J lost 1 base, and the count of bases not matched to a germline gene is 0. Inclusive of the bounding cysteine and phenylalanine, the CDR3 is 14 residues long. Only the CDR3 DNA is retained, 42 bases long and in frame from the first base.